Each of the 20 T cell receptor beta chains below was sequenced from the same sample in a study of molecular identifiers for immune sequencing clone quantification. TCRdb independently ran MiXCR on the PCR reads; one entry per CDR3 protein. In the table there are 85,000 to 120,000 distinct CDR3 sequences, about 35% of which are singletons. Sequenced: naive CD8+ T cells from blood, with Jurkat cell RNA spiked in. Indicated subset: FACS-sorted CD8+CD4-CCR7+CD45RA+ naive T cells. The receptors shown here come from a human donor in good health. Some libraries in this study had Jurkat cell RNA spiked in.

This chain connects TRBV2 to TRBJ2-1; 7 bases fit TRBD1. Trimming cost V 7 bases and J 5 bases; bases outside gene matches: 8. The CDR3 loop spans 14 amino acids. Germline values: CDR1 SNHLY, CDR2 FYNNEI. In nucleotides, the CDR3 is TGTGCCAGCACCGGGACAGAGAACAACAATGAGCAGTTCTTC. Translated, it gives CASTGTENNNEQFF.

The chain is built from TRBV10-3 and TRBJ2-5; perhaps D is TRBD1 or TRBD2 (6 bases each). The CDR3 extends over 14 amino acids. The V gene's germline CDR1 is ENHRY and CDR2 SYGVKD. The V end was cut by 7 bases, the J end by 5 bases, with 17 bases between. CDR3 amino acids: CAIKVTGGGETQYF. CDR3 nucleotide sequence: TGTGCCATCAAAGTTACAGGAGGGGGGGAGACCCAGTACTTC.

This clonotype was counted only a few times. V usage is TRBV20-1 and J usage is TRBJ1-1; 8 bases align to TRBD1. Germline V gives CDR1 DFQATT, CDR2 SNEGSKA (reference sequence). The CDR3 runs 16 residues. V lost 0 bases, J lost 5 bases, and 11 bases stayed unmatched. The CDR3 DNA sequence: TGCAGTGCTAGAGATCAGGCCTCCAGGGGGCTGACTGAAGCTTTCTTT. Its translation is CSARDQASRGLTEAFF.

This clonotype has a count of ten or more. This chain connects TRBV7-9 to TRBJ2-7, with D possibly matching TRBD2 (5 bases). The CDR3 length is 14 residues. Deletions cut 3 bases from V and 4 bases from J, with 13 bases between. From germline, CDR1 is SEHNR and CDR2 FQNEAQ (reference sequence). CDR3 nucleotides: TGTGCCAGCAGCTTGGATCTAGCCAGATACGAGCAGTACTTC. This gives the protein CASSLDLARYEQYF.

This clonotype was counted a single time. An end of the junction does not agree with germline; a read error may underlie this. The chain recombines TRBV27 with TRBJ1-1; 9 nucleotides agree with TRBD1. Germline V gene lookup returns CDR1 MNHEY and CDR2 SMNVEV (reference sequence). This CDR3 is 14 amino acids long. The CDR3 reads CASALLGTGTEAFF. The CDR3 nucleotides read TGTGCCAGCGCTTTATTAGGGACAGGGACTGAAGCATTCTTT.

In regard to this clonotype: A much bigger clone sits one base away, suggesting this may be a read error. The rearrangement uses TRBV12-3 or TRBV12-4 and TRBJ1-1; 7 bases match TRBD1. V trimming: 6 bases; J trimming: 6 bases; junction bases outside the gene matches: 10. This CDR3 is built from 14 residues. CDR3 sequence (DNA): TGTGCCAGCAGATTCCGACTCCAGGGGGCTGAAGCTTTCTTT. Its translation: CASRFRLQGAEAFF.

This clonotype was picked up many times. This chain joins TRBV6-2 or TRBV6-3 and TRBJ2-1; D not certain. V gave up 2 bases and J gave up 10 bases, with 6 bases separating them. Germline V CDR1 and CDR2: MNHEY, SVGEGT. The length of the CDR3 is 11 residues. The CDR3, as DNA: TGTGCCAGCAGTTACGGGTACGAGCAGTTCTTC. Protein sequence: CASSYGYEQFF.

This clonotype has just a few counts. The V gene is TRBV13, the J gene TRBJ2-7, with D possibly TRBD1 on 6 matching bases. V lost 4 bases to trimming and J lost 7 bases, with 14 bases between them. The CDR3 runs 13 residues. Germline lookup yields CDR1 PRHDT and CDR2 FYEKMQ (reference sequence). The CDR3 loop reads CASSSFRGGEQYF. The CDR3 DNA is TGTGCCAGCAGCTCATTCAGGGGTGGAGAGCAGTACTTC.

This clonotype appeared a few times. The chain recombines TRBV6-2 or TRBV6-3 with TRBJ2-5; D ambiguous. Germline CDR1 and CDR2: MNHEY and SVGEGT. CDR3 length: 12 amino acids. V lost 9 bases, J lost 1 base, and 9 bases lay in between. CDR3 protein: CASGDPQETQYF. CDR3 coding DNA: TGTGCCAGTGGAGATCCCCAAGAGACCCAGTACTTC.

This clonotype was counted at least ten times. The chain links TRBV12-3 or TRBV12-4 to TRBJ2-5; D is uncertain. The CDR3 length is 14 residues. V dropped 8 bases and J dropped 5 bases, with 18 bases sitting between them. In DNA form, the CDR3 reads TGTGCCAGCGGAATACCGGGCCTCATGGAGACCCAGTACTTC. Its translation: CASGIPGLMETQYF.

This chain uses TRBV6-5 with TRBJ2-7; 8 nucleotides match TRBD1. V dropped 2 bases and J dropped 6; count of bases not matched to a gene: 9. CDR3 size: 15 residues. Per germline, CDR1 MNHEY and CDR2 SVGAGI. This CDR3 is CASSYERQGLGEQYF. CDR3 in DNA: TGTGCCAGCAGTTACGAGAGACAGGGGTTAGGCGAGCAGTACTTC.

Ten or more counts support this clonotype. This chain connects TRBV6-1 to TRBJ1-5, with TRBD1 matching over 9 bases. With V trimmed by 3 bases and J by 1 base, 4 bases remained unmatched. The germline gives CDR1 MNHNS, CDR2 SASEGT. There are 16 residues in the CDR3. The CDR3 region is CASSDPGQGSNQPQHF. Here the CDR3 DNA reads TGTGCCAGCAGTGACCCGGGACAGGGAAGCAATCAGCCCCAGCATTTT.

This clonotype was seen a single time. At one of its ends the junction is not consistent with the germline gene, which may arise from a read error. The chain uses TRBV7-2 and TRBJ2-1, with no clear D. Per the germline V gene, CDR1 is SGHTA and CDR2 is FQGNSA. The CDR3 has 12 residues. In nucleotides, the CDR3 is TGTGCCAGTAGCTTAGATTACAGTGAGCAGTTCTTC. The encoded protein is CASSLDYSEQFF.

In DNA, the CDR3 is TGTGCCAGCAGTCCTCTTCAGACCTACGAGCAGTACTTC. Amino acid sequence: CASSPLQTYEQYF. The chain carries TRBV6-2 or TRBV6-3 and TRBJ2-7, with no clear D. CDR1 MNHEY and CDR2 SVGEGT come from the germline V gene. This CDR3 region has 13 residues. V was clipped by 5 bases and J by 2 bases, with 10 bases between them.

The CDR3 protein is CSATSRDSYEQYF. As DNA, the CDR3 is TGCAGTGCTACGTCCCGGGACAGCTACGAGCAGTACTTC. The chain combines TRBV20-1 with TRBJ2-7; TRBD1 matches 7 bases. The germline CDR1 and CDR2 sequences are DFQATT and SNEGSKA (reference sequence). This CDR3 contains 13 residues. V lost 4 bases and J lost 3; bases outside the gene matches: 6.

The chain links TRBV6-5 to TRBJ2-2; D is unclear. This CDR3 comprises 12 residues. Germline V CDR1 and CDR2: MNHEY, SVGAGI. V was cut by 6 bases and J by 6 bases, with 8 bases left in between. CDR3 in DNA: TGTGCCAGCAGGATATTATCCGGGGAGCTGTTTTTT. It is translated as CASRILSGELFF.

The chain links TRBV10-3 to TRBJ2-2; TRBD2 is a possible D gene (5 bases). The CDR3 totals 16 residues. V gave up 0 bases and J gave up 4 bases, with 12 bases separating them. From germline, CDR1 is ENHRY and CDR2 SYGVKD. CDR3 sequence (DNA): TGTGCCATCAGTGAGTCCGAGCGGTTTGCCACCGGGGAGCTGTTTTTT. Protein: CAISESERFATGELFF.

This chain connects TRBV7-6 to TRBJ2-5, with 15 bases fitting TRBD2. Germline CDR1 SGHVS, CDR2 FNYEAQ. This CDR3 is built from 19 residues. V gave up 4 bases and J gave up 4 bases; unmatched junction bases: 13. CDR3 loop: CASSSWSGLAGGPRETQYF. As DNA, the CDR3 is TGTGCCAGCAGCTCGTGGTCCGGACTAGCGGGAGGGCCACGAGAGACCCAGTACTTC.

As to this clonotype: At one end, the junction sequence differs from germline, possibly due to a read error. This chain joins TRBV7-2 and TRBJ2-1, with D unclear. This CDR3 has 14 residues. From germline, CDR1 is SGHTA and CDR2 FQGNSA. CDR3: CASSLRGSYNEQVF. The CDR3 nucleotides read TGTGCCAGCAGCTTACGAGGTTCCTACAATGAGCAGGTCTTC.

Worth noting for this clonotype: This may be a read error, as it is one base from a much larger clone. The chain joins TRBV28 to TRBJ2-3; TRBD2 is a possible D gene (6 bases). The CDR3 extends over 14 amino acids. The germline V gene has CDR1 MDHEN and CDR2 SYDVKM. The CDR3 reads CASSPEGITDTLYF. The CDR3 DNA reads as TGTGCCAGCAGTCCGGAGGGTATTACAGATACGCTGTATTTT.